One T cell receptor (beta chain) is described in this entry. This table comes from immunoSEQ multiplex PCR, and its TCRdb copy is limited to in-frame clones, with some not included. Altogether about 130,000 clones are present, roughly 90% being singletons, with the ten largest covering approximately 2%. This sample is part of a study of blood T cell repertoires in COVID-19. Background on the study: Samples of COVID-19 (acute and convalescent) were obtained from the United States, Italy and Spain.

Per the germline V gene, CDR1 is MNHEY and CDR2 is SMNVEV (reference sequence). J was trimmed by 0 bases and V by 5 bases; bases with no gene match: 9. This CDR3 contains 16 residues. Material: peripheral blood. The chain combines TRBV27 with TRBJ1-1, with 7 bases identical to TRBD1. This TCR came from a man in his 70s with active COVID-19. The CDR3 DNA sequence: TGTGCCAGCAGTCAGTCGTGGGACAGCCTGAACACTGAAGCTTTCTTT. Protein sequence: CASSQSWDSLNTEAFF.